Each of the 16 T cell receptor beta chains below was sequenced from the same sample in a study of cytomegalovirus exposure and HLA in healthy donors. A multiplex PCR was run with 60 Vbeta primers and 13 Jbeta primers. Using immunoSEQ multiplex PCR, the repertoire was profiled, and TCRdb retains in-frame clones only, with some absent. Found here are hundreds of thousands of clones, roughly 90% of them singletons; the top ten hold about 2%. Sequencing input: PBMCs. The receptors come from a woman between 18 and 30 years old in good health and CMV-seronegative.

The chain uses TRBV13 and TRBJ2-3; TRBD2 aligns across 10 bases. This CDR3 spans 16 amino acids. Trimming took 4 bases from V and 1 from J; bases not matched to a gene: 5. From germline, CDR1 is PRHDT and CDR2 FYEKMQ (reference sequence). CDR3 sequence reads: CASSSLTSGGTDTQYF. CDR3 sequence (DNA): TGTGCCAGCAGCTCCCTTACTAGCGGGGGCACAGATACGCAGTATTTT.

Concerning this clone itself: Additional DNA sequences in this sample encode the identical CDR3. This chain joins TRBV27 and TRBJ2-7; 8 bases fit TRBD2. CDR3 length: 13 residues. Germline CDR1 reads MNHEY; CDR2 reads SMNVEV (reference sequence). V lost 2 bases to trimming and J lost 4 bases; unmatched junction nucleotides: 1. This CDR3 reads CASSLSGGYEQYF. The CDR3 region has the DNA TGTGCCAGCAGTTTAAGCGGGGGTTACGAGCAGTACTTC.

The V gene is TRBV29-1, the J gene TRBJ1-2; perhaps TRBD1 as D (5 bases). Trimming cost V 7 bases and J 5 bases, with 14 bases left between them. Germline CDR1 SQVTM, CDR2 ANQGSEA. The CDR3 loop spans 12 amino acids. The CDR3, as DNA: TGCAGCGCCCCGACAGATTATTATGGCTACACCTTC. Translating gives CSAPTDYYGYTF.

This clone has only one observation. The chain employs TRBV18 and TRBJ1-1; D is perhaps TRBD1 (5 bases). V was shortened by 6 bases and J by 1 base, with 12 bases between the two germline ends. The CDR3 is made up of 14 amino acids. The germline CDR1 and CDR2 sequences are KGHSH and LQKENI. Here the CDR3 reads CASSPGGTNTEAFF. CDR3 DNA: TGTGCCAGCTCCCCGGGGGGAACGAACACTGAAGCTTTCTTT.

The chain employs TRBV6-5 and TRBJ1-1; 11 bases map to TRBD1. The CDR3 covers 15 residues. The junction had 5 bases not matched to a gene; V was cut back by 7 bases and J by 1 base. CDR1 is MNHEY and CDR2 is SVGAGI in the germline V gene. The CDR3: CASTIGTGGNTEAFF. CDR3 sequence (DNA): TGTGCCAGCACTATTGGGACAGGGGGGAACACTGAAGCTTTCTTT.

The chain links TRBV27 to TRBJ1-2; unclear D gene. CDR3 size: 13 residues. CDR1 is MNHEY, CDR2 SMNVEV, per germline (reference sequence). V was pared by 2 bases and J by 8 bases, with 12 bases between. Here the CDR3 DNA reads TGTGCCAGCAGTTTAGCGTTTAGCGGGGGCTACACCTTC. Amino acids: CASSLAFSGGYTF.

V usage is TRBV7-6 and J usage is TRBJ1-1; TRBD1 matches at 7 bases. CDR3 length equals 17 residues. Germline lookup yields CDR1 SGHVS and CDR2 FNYEAQ. The V segment lost 2 bases and the J segment 1 base; nucleotides outside the gene matches: 10. CDR3 residues: CASSLIPDRARNTEAFF. CDR3 DNA sequence: TGTGCCAGCAGCTTAATCCCCGACAGGGCACGGAACACTGAAGCTTTCTTT.

V usage is TRBV7-6 and J usage is TRBJ2-3; 11 nucleotides agree with TRBD1. The length of the CDR3 is 15 residues. The J segment lost 4 bases and the V segment lost 5 bases, leaving 5 bases of the junction unmatched. CDR1 and CDR2 from the germline V gene are SGHVS and FNYEAQ. The CDR3, as DNA: TGTGCCAGCAGCGCCCGGGACAGGGGGGCAGATACGCAGTATTTT. Amino acid sequence: CASSARDRGADTQYF.

V and J are TRBV6-1 and TRBJ1-6; 9 nucleotides agree with TRBD1. V was clipped by 6 bases and J by 10 bases; unmatched bases: 10. Germline V CDR1 and CDR2: MNHNS, SASEGT. CDR3 length: 15 amino acids. The CDR3 region is CASSPGQGYLSPLHF. CDR3 nucleotides: TGTGCCAGCAGCCCGGGACAGGGCTATCTCTCACCCCTCCACTTT.

This clone occurred a few times. The chain's CDR3 is CASSYDRDYGYTF. The CDR3 DNA reads TGTGCCAGCAGTTACGACAGGGACTATGGCTACACCTTC. The chain is built from TRBV6-5 and TRBJ1-2; TRBD1 matches at 7 bases. CDR3 size: 13 residues. The germline CDR1 and CDR2 sequences are MNHEY and SVGAGI. The V gene end was trimmed by 2 bases and the J gene end by 3 bases; junction bases not matched to a gene: 0.

The chain uses TRBV2 and TRBJ2-5; perhaps TRBD1 as D (5 bases). The J call may be faulty, since TRBJ2-7 better matches the DNA end. The V gene's germline CDR1 is SNHLY and CDR2 FYNNEI. CDR3 length equals 15 residues. The CDR3 here is CASTASRAYRPEQYF. As DNA, the CDR3 is TGTGCCAGCACGGCGAGCAGGGCATATCGGCCCGAGCAGTACTTC.

The chain is built from TRBV9 and TRBJ1-2; D uncertain. Trimming stripped 1 base from V and 6 bases from J, with 10 bases between. The CDR3 has 13 amino acids. Germline V gives CDR1 SGDLS, CDR2 YYNGEE. The DNA for the CDR3 is TGTGCCAGCAGCGTATCGAGGGAAGATGGCTACACCTTC. This gives the protein CASSVSREDGYTF. Filled out from reference TRBV9 and TRBJ1-2, the complete variable domain reads DSGVTQTPKHLITATGQRVTLRCSPRSGDLSVYWYQQSLDQGLQFLIQYYNGEERAKGNILERFSAQQFPDLHSELNLSSLELGDSALYFCASSVSREDGYTFGSGTRLTVV.

V usage is TRBV18 and J usage is TRBJ1-2; 7 positions match TRBD1. Germline values: CDR1 KGHSH, CDR2 LQKENI. Germline trimming cut 0 bases from V and 2 bases from J; bases unmatched to any gene: 6. The CDR3 has 16 amino acids. CDR3 coding DNA: TGTGCCAGCTCACCACCCTCGGGACAGATCAACTATGGCTACACCTTC. Amino acid sequence: CASSPPSGQINYGYTF.

This chain uses TRBV19 with TRBJ1-6, with D possibly TRBD1 on 6 matching bases. V lost 1 base and J lost 8, with 18 bases in between. Germline CDR1 is LNHDA and CDR2 is SQIVND (reference sequence). The CDR3 totals 17 residues. The CDR3 bases are TGTGCCAGTAGTATAGCCTTGGGGGCGGTAGGCGATTCACCCCTCCACTTT. This gives the protein CASSIALGAVGDSPLHF.

The genes are TRBV5-1 and TRBJ2-2, with 11 bases aligning to TRBD1. Germline loops: CDR1 SGHRS, CDR2 YFSETQ. The CDR3 sequence is 15 residues long. Trimming removed 3 bases from V and 8 bases from J; junction bases left unmatched: 6. CDR3 loop: CASSSGQGASGELFF. The DNA for the CDR3 is TGCGCCAGCAGCTCCGGACAGGGGGCCTCGGGGGAGCTGTTTTTT.

The V call is TRBV5-6, the J call TRBJ2-7; D gene uncertain. This CDR3 contains 13 residues. Between the trimmed V and J ends, which lost 4 bases and 3 bases, there was a span of 11 bases. Germline V lookup: CDR1 SGHDT, CDR2 YYEEEE. The CDR3 DNA sequence: TGTGCCAGCAGCGCGGTTGATAACTACGAGCAGTACTTC. Amino acid sequence: CASSAVDNYEQYF.